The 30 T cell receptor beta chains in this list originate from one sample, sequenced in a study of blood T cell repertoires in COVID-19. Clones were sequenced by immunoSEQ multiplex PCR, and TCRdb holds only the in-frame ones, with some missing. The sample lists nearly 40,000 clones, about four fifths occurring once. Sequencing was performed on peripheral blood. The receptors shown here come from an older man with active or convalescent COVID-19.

The CDR3 loop reads CASSPFSGSGSYNEQFF. In DNA, the CDR3 is TGCGCCAGCAGCCCCTTTAGCGGGAGCGGCTCCTACAATGAGCAGTTCTTC. This chain connects TRBV5-1 to TRBJ2-1; 9 nucleotides match TRBD2. The CDR3 is 17 residues long. Germline CDR1 and CDR2: SGHRS and YFSETQ. With 4 bases clipped from V and 0 bases from J, the junction kept 8 bases outside the gene matches.

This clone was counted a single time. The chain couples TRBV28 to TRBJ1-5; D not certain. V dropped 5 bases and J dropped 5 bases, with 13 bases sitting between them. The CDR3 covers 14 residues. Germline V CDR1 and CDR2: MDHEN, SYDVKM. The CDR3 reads CASSLEETHQPQHF. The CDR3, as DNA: TGTGCCAGCAGTCTAGAAGAGACCCATCAGCCCCAGCATTTT.

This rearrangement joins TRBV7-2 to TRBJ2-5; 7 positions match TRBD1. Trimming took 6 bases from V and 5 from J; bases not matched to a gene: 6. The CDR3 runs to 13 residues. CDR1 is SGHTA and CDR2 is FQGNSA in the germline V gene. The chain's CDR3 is CASSPGGSETQYF. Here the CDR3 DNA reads TGTGCCAGCAGTCCAGGGGGAAGTGAGACCCAGTACTTC.

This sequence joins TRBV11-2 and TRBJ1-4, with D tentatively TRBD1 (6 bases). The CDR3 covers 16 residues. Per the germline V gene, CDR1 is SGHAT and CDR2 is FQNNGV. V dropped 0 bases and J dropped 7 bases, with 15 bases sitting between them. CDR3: CASSLDRMGAREKLFF. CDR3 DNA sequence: TGTGCCAGCAGCTTAGATCGGATGGGGGCACGTGAAAAACTGTTTTTT.

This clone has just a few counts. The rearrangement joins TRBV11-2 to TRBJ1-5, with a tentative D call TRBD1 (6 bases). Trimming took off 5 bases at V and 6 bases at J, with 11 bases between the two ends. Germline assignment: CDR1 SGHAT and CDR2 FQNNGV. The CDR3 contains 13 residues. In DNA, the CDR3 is TGTGCCAGCAGCCTTACACAGGGTCAGCCCCAGCATTTT. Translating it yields CASSLTQGQPQHF.

CDR3 residues: CAIRNGGGDRSPLHF. The CDR3 region has the DNA TGTGCCATCAGAAACGGCGGGGGCGATCGGTCACCCCTCCACTTT. V gene TRBV10-3 combines with J gene TRBJ1-6; TRBD1 is a possible D gene (6 bases). V lost 6 bases and J 10 bases, leaving 19 bases between the germline ends. Germline CDR1 reads ENHRY; CDR2 reads SYGVKD. The CDR3 sequence is 15 residues long.

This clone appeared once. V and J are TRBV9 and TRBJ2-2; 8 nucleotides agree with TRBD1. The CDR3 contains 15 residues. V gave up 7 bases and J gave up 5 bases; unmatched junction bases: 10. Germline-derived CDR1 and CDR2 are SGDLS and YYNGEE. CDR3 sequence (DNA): TGTGCCAGCGGTCGTCAGGGGGCACCGACCGGGGAGCTGTTTTTT. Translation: CASGRQGAPTGELFF. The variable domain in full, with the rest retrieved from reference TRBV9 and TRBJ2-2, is DSGVTQTPKHLITATGQRVTLRCSPRSGDLSVYWYQQSLDQGLQFLIQYYNGEERAKGNILERFSAQQFPDLHSELNLSSLELGDSALYFCASGRQGAPTGELFFGEGSRLTVL.

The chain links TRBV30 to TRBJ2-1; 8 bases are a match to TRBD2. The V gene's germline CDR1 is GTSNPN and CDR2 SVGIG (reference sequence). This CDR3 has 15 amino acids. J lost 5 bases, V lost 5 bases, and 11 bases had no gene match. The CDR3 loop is CAWSSYGGGNNEQFF. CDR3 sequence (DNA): TGTGCCTGGTCATCTTACGGGGGGGGGAACAATGAGCAGTTCTTC.

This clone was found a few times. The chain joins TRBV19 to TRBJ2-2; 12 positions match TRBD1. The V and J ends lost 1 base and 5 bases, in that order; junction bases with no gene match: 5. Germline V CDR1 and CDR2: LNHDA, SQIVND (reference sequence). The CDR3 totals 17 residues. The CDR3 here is CASSIGLGQGATGELFF. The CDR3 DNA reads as TGTGCCAGTAGTATAGGTCTGGGACAGGGGGCGACCGGGGAGCTGTTTTTT.

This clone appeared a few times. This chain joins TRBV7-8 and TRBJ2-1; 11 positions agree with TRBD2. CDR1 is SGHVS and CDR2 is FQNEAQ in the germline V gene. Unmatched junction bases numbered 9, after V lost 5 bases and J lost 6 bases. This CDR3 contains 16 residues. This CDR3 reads CASSPLAGGMGNEQFF. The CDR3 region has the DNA TGTGCCAGCAGCCCTTTAGCGGGAGGGATGGGCAATGAGCAGTTCTTC.

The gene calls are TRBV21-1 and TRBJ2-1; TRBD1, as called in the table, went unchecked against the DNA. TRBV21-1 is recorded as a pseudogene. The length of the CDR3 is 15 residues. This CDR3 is CASSNPGQFKNEQFF. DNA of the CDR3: TGTGCCAGCAGCAACCCGGGACAGTTTAAAAATGAGCAGTTCTTC.

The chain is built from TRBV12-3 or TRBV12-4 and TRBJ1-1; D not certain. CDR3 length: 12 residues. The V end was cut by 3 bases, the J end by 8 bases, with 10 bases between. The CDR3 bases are TGTGCCAGCAGTTTTCCCCCACAAGAAGCTTTCTTT. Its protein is CASSFPPQEAFF.

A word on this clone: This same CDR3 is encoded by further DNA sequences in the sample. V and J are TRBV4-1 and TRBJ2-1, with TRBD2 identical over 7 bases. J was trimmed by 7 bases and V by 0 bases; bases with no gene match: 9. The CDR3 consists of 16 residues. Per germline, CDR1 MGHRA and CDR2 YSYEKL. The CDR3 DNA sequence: TGCGCCAGCAGCCAAGATCCGTCCGGGAGGACTAATGAGCAGTTCTTC. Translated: CASSQDPSGRTNEQFF.

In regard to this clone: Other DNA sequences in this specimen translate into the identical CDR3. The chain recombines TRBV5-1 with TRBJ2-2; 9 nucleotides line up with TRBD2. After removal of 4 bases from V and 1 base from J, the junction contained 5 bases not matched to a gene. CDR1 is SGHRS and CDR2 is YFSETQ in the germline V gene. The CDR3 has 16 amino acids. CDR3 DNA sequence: TGCGCCAGCAGCCTACTTAGCGGGGGGAACACCGGGGAGCTGTTTTTT. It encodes CASSLLSGGNTGELFF. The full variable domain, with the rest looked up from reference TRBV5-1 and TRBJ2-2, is KAGVTQTPRYLIKTRGQQVTLSCSPISGHRSVSWYQQTPGQGLQFLFEYFSETQRNKGNFPGRFSGRQFSNSRSEMNVSTLELGDSALYLCASSLLSGGNTGELFFGEGSRLTVL.

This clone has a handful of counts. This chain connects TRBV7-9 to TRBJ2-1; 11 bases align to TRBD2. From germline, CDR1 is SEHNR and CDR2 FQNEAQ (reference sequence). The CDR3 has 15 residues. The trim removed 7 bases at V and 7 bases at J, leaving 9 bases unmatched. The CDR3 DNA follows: TGTGCCAGCACCTTGATAGCGGGAGGGAGGAATGAGCAGTTCTTC. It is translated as CASTLIAGGRNEQFF. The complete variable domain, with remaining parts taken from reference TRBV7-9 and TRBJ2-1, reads DTGVSQNPRHKITKRGQNVTFRCDPISEHNRLYWYRQTLGQGPEFLTYFQNEAQLEKSRLLSDRFSAERPKGSFSTLEIQRTEQGDSAMYLCASTLIAGGRNEQFFGPGTRLTVL.

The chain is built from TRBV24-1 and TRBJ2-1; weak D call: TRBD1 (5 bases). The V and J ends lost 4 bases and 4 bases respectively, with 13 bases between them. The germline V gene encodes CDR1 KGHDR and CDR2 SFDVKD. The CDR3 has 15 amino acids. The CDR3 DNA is TGTGCCACCAGTGAGTCTAGGAAGGGGTACAATGAGCAGTTCTTC. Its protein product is CATSESRKGYNEQFF.

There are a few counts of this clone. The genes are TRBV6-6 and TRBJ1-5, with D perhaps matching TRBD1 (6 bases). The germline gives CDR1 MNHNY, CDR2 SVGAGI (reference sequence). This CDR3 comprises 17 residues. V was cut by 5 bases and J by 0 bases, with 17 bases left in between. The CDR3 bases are TGTGCCAGCAGTCCATCCCGGACAGCATATAGCAATCAGCCCCAGCATTTT. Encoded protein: CASSPSRTAYSNQPQHF.

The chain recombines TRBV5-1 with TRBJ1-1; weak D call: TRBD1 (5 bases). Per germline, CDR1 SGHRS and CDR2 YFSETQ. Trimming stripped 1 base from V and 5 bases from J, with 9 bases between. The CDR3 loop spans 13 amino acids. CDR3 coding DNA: TGCGCCAGCAGCTTGACAGGACAAACTGAAGCTTTCTTT. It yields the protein CASSLTGQTEAFF.

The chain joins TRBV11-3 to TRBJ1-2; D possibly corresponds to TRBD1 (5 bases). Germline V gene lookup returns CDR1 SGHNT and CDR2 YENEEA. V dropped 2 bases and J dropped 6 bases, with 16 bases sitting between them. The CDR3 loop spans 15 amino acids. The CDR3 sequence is CASSLREGRSDGYTF. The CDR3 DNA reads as TGTGCCAGCAGCTTAAGGGAGGGGAGGTCGGATGGCTACACCTTC.

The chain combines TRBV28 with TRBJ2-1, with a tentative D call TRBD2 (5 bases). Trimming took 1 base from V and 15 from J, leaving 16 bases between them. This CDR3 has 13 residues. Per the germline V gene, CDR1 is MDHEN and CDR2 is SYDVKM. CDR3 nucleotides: TGTGCCAGCAGTTTATCTGACCCGGGATTGAGGTTCTTC. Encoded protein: CASSLSDPGLRFF.

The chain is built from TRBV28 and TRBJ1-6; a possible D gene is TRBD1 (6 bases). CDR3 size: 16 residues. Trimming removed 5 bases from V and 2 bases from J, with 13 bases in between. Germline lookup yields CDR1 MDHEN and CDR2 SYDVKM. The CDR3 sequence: CASSETGRTYNSPLHF. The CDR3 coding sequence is TGTGCCAGCAGTGAGACAGGTCGGACCTATAATTCACCCCTCCACTTT.

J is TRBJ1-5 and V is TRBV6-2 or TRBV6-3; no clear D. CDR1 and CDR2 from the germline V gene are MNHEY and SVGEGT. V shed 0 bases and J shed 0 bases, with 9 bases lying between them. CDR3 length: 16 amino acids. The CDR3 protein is CASSYSRGDSNQPQHF. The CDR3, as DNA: TGTGCCAGCAGTTACTCCCGCGGGGATAGCAATCAGCCCCAGCATTTT.

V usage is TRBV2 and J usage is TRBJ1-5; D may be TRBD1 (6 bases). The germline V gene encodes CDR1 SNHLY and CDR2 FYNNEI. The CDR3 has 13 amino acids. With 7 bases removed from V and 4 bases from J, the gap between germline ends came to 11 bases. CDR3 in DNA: TGTGCCAGCAATTTCGACAGGAATCAGCCCCAGCATTTT. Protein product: CASNFDRNQPQHF.

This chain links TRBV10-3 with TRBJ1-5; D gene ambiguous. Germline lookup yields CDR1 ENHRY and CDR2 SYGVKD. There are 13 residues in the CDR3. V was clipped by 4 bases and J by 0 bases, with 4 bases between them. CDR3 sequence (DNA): TGTGCCATCAGTGCCTATAGCAATCAGCCCCAGCATTTT. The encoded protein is CAISAYSNQPQHF.

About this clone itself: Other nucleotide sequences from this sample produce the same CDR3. As DNA, the CDR3 is TGTGCCAGCAGCTTAGCAGGGGCTAATCAGCCCCAGCATTTT. The encoded protein is CASSLAGANQPQHF. The V gene is TRBV7-9, the J gene TRBJ1-5, with D possibly being TRBD1 (5 bases). V lost 0 bases to trimming and J lost 4 bases, with 7 bases between them. CDR3 length equals 14 residues. Per germline, CDR1 SEHNR and CDR2 FQNEAQ (reference sequence).

The CDR3 loop is CASSLRRGDEAFF. The CDR3 bases are TGTGCCAGCAGCTTGCGCAGGGGAGACGAAGCTTTCTTT. The gene calls are TRBV7-9 and TRBJ1-1; maybe TRBD1 (6 bases). The germline CDR1 and CDR2 sequences are SEHNR and FQNEAQ (reference sequence). The CDR3 is 13 amino acids. Deletions cut 3 bases from V and 8 bases from J, with 13 bases between.

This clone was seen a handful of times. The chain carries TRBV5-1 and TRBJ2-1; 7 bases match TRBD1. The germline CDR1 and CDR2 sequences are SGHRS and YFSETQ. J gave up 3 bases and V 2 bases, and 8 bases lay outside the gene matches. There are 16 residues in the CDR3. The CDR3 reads CASSLTGTDSYNEQFF. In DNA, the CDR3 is TGCGCCAGCAGCTTAACCGGGACAGACAGCTACAATGAGCAGTTCTTC. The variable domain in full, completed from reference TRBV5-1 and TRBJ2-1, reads KAGVTQTPRYLIKTRGQQVTLSCSPISGHRSVSWYQQTPGQGLQFLFEYFSETQRNKGNFPGRFSGRQFSNSRSEMNVSTLELGDSALYLCASSLTGTDSYNEQFFGPGTRLTVL.

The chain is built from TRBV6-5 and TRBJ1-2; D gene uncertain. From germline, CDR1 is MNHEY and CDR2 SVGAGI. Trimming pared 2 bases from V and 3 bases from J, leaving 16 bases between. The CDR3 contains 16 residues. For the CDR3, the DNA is TGTGCCAGCAGTTACGGTACGCGGCAGACCTACTATGGCTACACCTTC. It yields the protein CASSYGTRQTYYGYTF.

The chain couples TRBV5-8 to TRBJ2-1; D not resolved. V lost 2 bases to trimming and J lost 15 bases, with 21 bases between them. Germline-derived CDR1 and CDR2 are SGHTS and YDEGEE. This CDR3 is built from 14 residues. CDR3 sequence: CASSFGSTTPRPFF. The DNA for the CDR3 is TGTGCCAGCAGCTTCGGCTCCACAACCCCGAGGCCGTTCTTC. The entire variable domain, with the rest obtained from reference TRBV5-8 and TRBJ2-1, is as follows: EAGVTQSPTHLIKTRGQQATLRCSPISGHTSVYWYQQALGLGLQFLLWYDEGEERNRGNFPPRFSGRQFPNYSSELNVNALELEDSALYLCASSFGSTTPRPFFGPGTRLTVL.

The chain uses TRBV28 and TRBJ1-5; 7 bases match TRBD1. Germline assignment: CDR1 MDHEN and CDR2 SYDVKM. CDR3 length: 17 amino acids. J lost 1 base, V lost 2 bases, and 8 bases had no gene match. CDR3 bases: TGTGCCAGCAGTTTAGCTGGGACAGCTAGAAGCAATCAGCCCCAGCATTTT. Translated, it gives CASSLAGTARSNQPQHF.